This TCR beta chain was captured by sequencing in a study of T cell repertoires in cytomegalovirus infection. About the study: Public TCR beta signatures were indicative of both CMV infection and a matching HLA type. Study-wide results and caveats: The ex vivo response was dominated by HLA-C-restricted CMV-specific TCR beta clonotypes. Individuals carrying CMV plus the relevant HLA were identified by cumulative frequency of public TCR beta families.

Concerning this clonotype: Its antigen is unknown.

Using its own MiXCR run on the reads, TCRdb lists one record per CDR3 protein. The sample lists about 180,000 distinct CDR3 sequences; approximately 18% were seen once. This CDR3 has 12 amino acids. Germline loops: CDR1 SQVTM, CDR2 ANQGSEA. Trimming pared 7 bases from V and 4 bases from J, leaving 12 bases between. The sequenced sample consisted of CD8+ T cells from PBMCs. This clonotype originated in a human donor in good health (CMV status not recorded). Some clones in this sample may be carry-over from other donors' samples. The rearrangement uses TRBV29-1 and TRBJ2-3, with a weak D call TRBD2 (6 bases). The CDR3 sequence: CSDGTLADTQYF. CDR3 coding DNA: TGCAGCGATGGGACTTTGGCAGATACGCAGTATTTT.